This T cell receptor (beta chain) came from a study of blood T cell repertoires in COVID-19. Data came from immunoSEQ multiplex PCR; TCRdb stores just in-frame clones and leaves some out. The table includes some 300,000 clones, around 85% detected once. Trimming at V came to 5 bases and at J to 11 bases, leaving 19 bases not matched to a gene. From germline, CDR1 is MNHEY and CDR2 SMNVEV (reference sequence). The CDR3 length is 17 residues. Input material: peripheral blood. The sequence was obtained from a woman in her fifties or sixties with active or convalescent COVID-19. J is TRBJ2-3 and V is TRBV27, with TRBD1 matching over 10 bases. The CDR3 sequence: CASSAGPGQGPLVRQYF. As DNA, the CDR3 is TGTGCCAGCAGTGCGGGACCGGGACAGGGGCCCTTGGTTAGGCAGTATTTT.